This TCR beta chain originates from a study of blood T cell repertoires in COVID-19. Study summary: There were acute and convalescent COVID-19 samples, and they came from the United States, Italy and Spain.

While infection was still active, Seattle patients were enrolled and then followed longitudinally. TCRdb keeps only in-frame clones here, not all; method: immunoSEQ multiplex PCR. The profile shows 120,000 or so clones, 81% of them singletons. This CDR3 has 15 residues. V shed 4 bases and J shed 1 base, with 14 bases lying between them. The germline gives CDR1 MGHRA, CDR2 YSYEKL. The clonotype comes from a man aged 25-40 years with COVID-19, enrolled during active disease. The gene calls are TRBV4-1 and TRBJ2-7; D not certain. The specimen was peripheral blood. This CDR3 reads CASSPTVGTSYEQYF. For the CDR3, the DNA is TGCGCCAGCAGCCCCACAGTCGGAACGTCCTACGAGCAGTACTTC.